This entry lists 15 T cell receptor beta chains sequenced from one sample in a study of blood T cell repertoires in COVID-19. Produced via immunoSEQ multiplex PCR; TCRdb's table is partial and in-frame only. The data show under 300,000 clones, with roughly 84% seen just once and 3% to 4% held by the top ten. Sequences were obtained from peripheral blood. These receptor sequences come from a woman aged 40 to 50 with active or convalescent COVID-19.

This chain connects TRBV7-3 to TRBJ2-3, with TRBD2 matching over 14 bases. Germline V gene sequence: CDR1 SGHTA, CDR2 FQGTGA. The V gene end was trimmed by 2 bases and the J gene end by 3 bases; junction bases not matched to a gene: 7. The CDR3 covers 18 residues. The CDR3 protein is CASSLLRLAGGLTDTQYF. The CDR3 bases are TGTGCCAGCAGCTTACTTCGACTAGCGGGGGGGTTGACAGATACGCAGTATTTT.

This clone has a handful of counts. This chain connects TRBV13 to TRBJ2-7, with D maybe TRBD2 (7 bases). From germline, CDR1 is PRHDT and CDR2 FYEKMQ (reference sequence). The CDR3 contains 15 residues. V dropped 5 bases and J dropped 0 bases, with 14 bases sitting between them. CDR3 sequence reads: CASSLRGAGSYEQYF. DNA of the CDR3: TGTGCCAGCAGCCTCCGGGGGGCCGGCTCCTACGAGCAGTACTTC.

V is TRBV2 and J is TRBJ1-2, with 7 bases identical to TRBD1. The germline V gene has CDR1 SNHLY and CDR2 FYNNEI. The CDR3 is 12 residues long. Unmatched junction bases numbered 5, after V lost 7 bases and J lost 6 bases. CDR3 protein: CASIGTEDGYTF. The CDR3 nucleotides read TGTGCCAGCATCGGGACAGAAGATGGCTACACCTTC.

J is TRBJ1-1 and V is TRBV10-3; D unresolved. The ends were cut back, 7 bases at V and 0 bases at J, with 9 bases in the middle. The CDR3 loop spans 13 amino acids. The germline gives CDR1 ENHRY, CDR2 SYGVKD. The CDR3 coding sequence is TGTGCCATCATGGGAGAAATGAACACTGAAGCTTTCTTT. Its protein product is CAIMGEMNTEAFF.

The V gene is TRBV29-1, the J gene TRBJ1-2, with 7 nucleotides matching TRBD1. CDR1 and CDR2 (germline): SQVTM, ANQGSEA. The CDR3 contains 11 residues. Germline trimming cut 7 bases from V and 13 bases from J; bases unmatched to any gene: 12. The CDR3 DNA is TGCAGCGCCGAATTCGACAGGGTTTGCACCTTC. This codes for CSAEFDRVCTF.

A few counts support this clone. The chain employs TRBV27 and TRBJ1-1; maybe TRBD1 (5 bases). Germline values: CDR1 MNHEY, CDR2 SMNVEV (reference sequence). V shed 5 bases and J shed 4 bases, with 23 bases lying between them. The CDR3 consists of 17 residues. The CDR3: CASSLTGGGLGGTEAFF. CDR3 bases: TGTGCCAGCAGTCTTACGGGGGGGGGTTTGGGTGGCACTGAAGCTTTCTTT.

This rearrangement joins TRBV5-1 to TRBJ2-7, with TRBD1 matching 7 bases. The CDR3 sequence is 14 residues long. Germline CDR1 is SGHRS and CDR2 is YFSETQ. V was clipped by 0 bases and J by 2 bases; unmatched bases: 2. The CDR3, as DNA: TGCGCCAGCAGCTTGGGACAGGGAGCCTACGAGCAGTACTTC. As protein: CASSLGQGAYEQYF.

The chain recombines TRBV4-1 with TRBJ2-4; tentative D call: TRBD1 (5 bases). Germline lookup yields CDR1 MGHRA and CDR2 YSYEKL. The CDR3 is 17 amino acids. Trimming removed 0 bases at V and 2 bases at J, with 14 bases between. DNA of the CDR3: TGCGCCAGCAGCCAAGAAGATGACAGCGCGACCAAAAACATTCAGTACTTC. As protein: CASSQEDDSATKNIQYF.

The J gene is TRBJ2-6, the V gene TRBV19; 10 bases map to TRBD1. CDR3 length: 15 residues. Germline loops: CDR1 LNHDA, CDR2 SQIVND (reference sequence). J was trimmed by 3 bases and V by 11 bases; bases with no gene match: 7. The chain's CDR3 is CAARQGALGANVLTF. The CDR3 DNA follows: TGTGCCGCCAGACAGGGGGCGCTTGGGGCCAACGTCCTGACTTTC.

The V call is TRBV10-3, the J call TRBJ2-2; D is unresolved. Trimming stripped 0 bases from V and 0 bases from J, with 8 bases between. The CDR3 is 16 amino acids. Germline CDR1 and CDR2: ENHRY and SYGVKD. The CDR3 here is CAISESWQSNTGELFF. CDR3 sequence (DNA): TGTGCCATCAGTGAGTCGTGGCAGTCGAACACCGGGGAGCTGTTTTTT.

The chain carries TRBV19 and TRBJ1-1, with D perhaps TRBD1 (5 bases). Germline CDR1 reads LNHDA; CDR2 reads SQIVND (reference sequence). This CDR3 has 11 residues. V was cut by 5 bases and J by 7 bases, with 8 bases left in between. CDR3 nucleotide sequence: TGTGCCAGTAGTTTGGGACTTGAAGCTTTCTTT. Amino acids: CASSLGLEAFF.

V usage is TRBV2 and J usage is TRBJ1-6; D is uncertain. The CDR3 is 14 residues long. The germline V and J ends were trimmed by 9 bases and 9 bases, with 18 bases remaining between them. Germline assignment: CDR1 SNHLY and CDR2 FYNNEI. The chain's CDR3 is CASTDRGFFSPLHF. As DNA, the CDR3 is TGTGCCAGTACCGACCGCGGGTTTTTTTCACCCCTCCACTTT.

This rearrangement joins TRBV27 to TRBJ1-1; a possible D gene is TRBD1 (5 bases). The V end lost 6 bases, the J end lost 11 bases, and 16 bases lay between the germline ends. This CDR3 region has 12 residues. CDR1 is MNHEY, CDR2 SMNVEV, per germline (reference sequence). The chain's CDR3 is CASRPQGGPAFF. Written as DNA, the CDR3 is TGTGCCAGCAGGCCCCAGGGAGGCCCGGCTTTCTTT.

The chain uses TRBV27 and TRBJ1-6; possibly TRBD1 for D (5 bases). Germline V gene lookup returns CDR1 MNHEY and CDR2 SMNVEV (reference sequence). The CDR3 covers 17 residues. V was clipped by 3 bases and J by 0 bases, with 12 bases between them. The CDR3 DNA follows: TGTGCCAGCAGTTTGGACACTTTTAGCTCCTATAATTCACCCCTCCACTTT. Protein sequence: CASSLDTFSSYNSPLHF.

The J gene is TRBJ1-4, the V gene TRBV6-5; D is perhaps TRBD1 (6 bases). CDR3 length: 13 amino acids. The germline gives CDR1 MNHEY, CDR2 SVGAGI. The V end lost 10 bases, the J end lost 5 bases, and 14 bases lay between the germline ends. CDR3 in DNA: TGTGCCACGTCGAGGGGGGGAAATGAAAAACTGTTTTTT. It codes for CATSRGGNEKLFF.